A selection of T cell receptor beta chains follows, all from one sample in a study of beta chain features in type 1 diabetes. TCRdb's copy holds only in-frame clones and misses some; the assay was immunoSEQ multiplex PCR. Here the sample spans under 300,000 clones, around 13% being singletons. The sequenced sample was naive CD4+ T cells from blood. The origin of the receptors is a man younger than 40 with type 1 diabetes. CDR3s include the opening cysteine and the closing phenylalanine or tryptophan. D genes are given only for firm matches. Where a row states a size, it is once, few, many or the class of an expanded clone; other rows omit it.

d_call,cdr3_length,clone_size,j_call,v_call,cdr3_nt,cdr3_aa
NA,16,NA,TRBJ2-5,TRBV5-1,TGCGCCAGCAGCGGCCGCGGAACGGAGTTAGGAGAGACCCAGTACTTC,CASSGRGTELGETQYF
NA,15,few,TRBJ2-3,TRBV9,TGTGCCAGCAGCGTAGACCCTACTAGAACCGATACGCAGTATTTT,CASSVDPTRTDTQYF
TRBD1,17,NA,TRBJ1-1,TRBV2,TGTGCCAGCAGTGAACCAGGGGGCAACTGGGAGGACACTGAAGCTTTCTTT,CASSEPGGNWEDTEAFF
TRBD1,16,NA,TRBJ2-4,TRBV27,TGTGCCAGCAGTCCCGGACAGGGGCTAGCCAAAAACATTCAGTACTTC,CASSPGQGLAKNIQYF
TRBD1,16,NA,TRBJ1-1,TRBV19,TGTGCCAGTAGTATCTGGGACAGGGGGCCGGGCACTGAAGCTTTCTTT,CASSIWDRGPGTEAFF
NA,16,NA,TRBJ2-2,TRBV6-5,TGTGCCAGCAGTTACTCGGGGGGGCTCGGCACCGGGGAGCTGTTTTTT,CASSYSGGLGTGELFF
NA,12,NA,TRBJ1-2,TRBV6-5,TGTGCCAGCAGCCCAGGACAAAGCGGCTACACCTTC,CASSPGQSGYTF
NA,13,NA,TRBJ1-2,TRBV5-1,TGCGCCAGCAGCGGGAGCCTTTTCTATGGCTACACCTTC,CASSGSLFYGYTF
TRBD1,13,few,TRBJ1-5,TRBV6-6,TGTGCCAGCAGAGACAGGGTTGAACAGCCCCAGCATTTT,CASRDRVEQPQHF
TRBD2,15,NA,TRBJ2-7,TRBV4-3,TGCGCCAGCAGCCAAGACCCAGCGGGAAGCTACGAGCAGTACTTC,CASSQDPAGSYEQYF
TRBD1,15,few,TRBJ1-3,TRBV11-2,TGTGCCAGCAGCATAGACAGGGGAGCTGGAAACACCATATATTTT,CASSIDRGAGNTIYF
NA,11,few,TRBJ1-2,TRBV30,TGTGCCTGGAGTCCCGGGGTTGGCTACACCTTC,CAWSPGVGYTF
TRBD1,17,few,TRBJ2-5,TRBV5-4,TGTGCCAGCAGCTTGGTCGGAGGCACAGGGGTACAAGAGACCCAGTACTTC,CASSLVGGTGVQETQYF
TRBD1,16,few,TRBJ2-2,TRBV4-1,TGCGCCAGCAGCCAGCCCGGGACAGGGTCCACCGGGGAGCTGTTTTTT,CASSQPGTGSTGELFF
NA,13,NA,TRBJ1-2,TRBV29-1,TGCAGCGTTGAAGGAGTCGTCGGAGGTGGCTACACCTTC,CSVEGVVGGGYTF
NA,13,NA,TRBJ1-5,TRBV27,TGTGCCAGCAGTTTAGCAGGGGATCAGCCCCAGCATTTT,CASSLAGDQPQHF
NA,17,few,TRBJ1-2,TRBV9,TGTGCCAGCAGCGCGGACAGCCTCGGGGTCTTCAACTATGGCTACACCTTC,CASSADSLGVFNYGYTF
NA,16,few,TRBJ2-2,TRBV4-1,TGCGCCAGCAGCCAAGAGGACGGCAGGGTCACCGGGGAGCTGTTTTTT,CASSQEDGRVTGELFF
NA,14,few,TRBJ2-5,TRBV9,TGTGCCAGCAGCGGTAACACAGTGACGGAGACCCAGTACTTC,CASSGNTVTETQYF
TRBD1,12,NA,TRBJ1-1,TRBV30,TGTGCCTGGGGACAGGGGAACACTGAAGCTTTCTTT,CAWGQGNTEAFF
NA,14,NA,TRBJ1-1,TRBV11-2,TGTGCCAGCAGCTTAGATAGCGGGAACACTGAAGCTTTCTTT,CASSLDSGNTEAFF
NA,18,NA,TRBJ2-6,TRBV4-1,TGCGCCAGCAGCCAAGTCAGGGGACTAAGGGGCAGGGCCAACGTCCTGACTTTC,CASSQVRGLRGRANVLTF
NA,13,NA,TRBJ2-7,TRBV19,TGTGCCAGTAGTCTACTAGGTGGCTACGAGCAGTACTTC,CASSLLGGYEQYF